This T cell receptor (beta chain) was retrieved from a study of blood T cells in healthy people across ages. The study's findings and limits: Diversity figures derived from one million T cells were judged to underestimate the true value. The study could not conclusively compare naive and antigen-experienced cells, given its unsorted PBMCs. The fall in TCR beta diversity per million T cells was roughly linear with age.

Healthy Caucasian individuals from Russia aged roughly 6 to 90 were enrolled as donors. This clonotype showed up just a few times. Its antigen is not identified. Together with a sample-barcoded 5' primer, a J-beta primer mix was included in a second PCR lasting about 7 to 11 cycles. TCRdb re-analysed the 5' RACE reads in MiXCR, keeping a single row per CDR3 protein. The sample contains around 1,700,000 distinct CDR3 sequences, roughly 30% of which appear only once. This CDR3 spans 15 amino acids. V was pared by 6 bases and J by 4 bases, with 7 bases of the junction left unmatched. The V gene's germline CDR1 is SGHTA and CDR2 FQGNSA.

The TCR was taken from a woman aged 25 to 39 in good health. V and J are TRBV7-2 and TRBJ2-5; 11 nucleotides match TRBD2. The material sequenced was blood. The CDR3 here is CASSTSSGGLETQYF. CDR3 DNA sequence: TGTGCCAGCAGTACTTCTAGCGGGGGGTTAGAGACCCAGTACTTC.